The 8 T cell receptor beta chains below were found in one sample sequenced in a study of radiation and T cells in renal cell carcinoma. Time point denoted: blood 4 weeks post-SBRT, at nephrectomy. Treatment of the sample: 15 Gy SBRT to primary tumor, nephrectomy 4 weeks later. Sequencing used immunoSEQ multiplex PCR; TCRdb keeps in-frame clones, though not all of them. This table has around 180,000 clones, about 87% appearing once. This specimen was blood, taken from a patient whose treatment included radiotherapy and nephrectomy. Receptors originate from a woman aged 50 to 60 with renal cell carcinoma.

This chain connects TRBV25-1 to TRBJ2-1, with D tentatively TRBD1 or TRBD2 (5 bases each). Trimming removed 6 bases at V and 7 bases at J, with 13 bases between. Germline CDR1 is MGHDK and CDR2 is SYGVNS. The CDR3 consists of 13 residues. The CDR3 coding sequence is TGTGCCAGCAGCCCCTCCTGGGGGAATGAGCAGTTCTTC. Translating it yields CASSPSWGNEQFF.

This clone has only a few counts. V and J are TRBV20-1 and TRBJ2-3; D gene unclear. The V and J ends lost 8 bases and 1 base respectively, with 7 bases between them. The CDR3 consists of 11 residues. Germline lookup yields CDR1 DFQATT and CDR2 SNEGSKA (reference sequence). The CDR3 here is CSFEGTDTQYF. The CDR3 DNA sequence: TGCAGTTTTGAGGGCACAGATACGCAGTATTTT.

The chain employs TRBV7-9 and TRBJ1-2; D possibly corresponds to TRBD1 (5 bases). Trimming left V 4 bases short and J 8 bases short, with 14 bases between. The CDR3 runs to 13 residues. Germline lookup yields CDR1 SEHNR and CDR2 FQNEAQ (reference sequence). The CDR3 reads CASSYQGSWGYTF. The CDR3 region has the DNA TGTGCCAGCAGCTATCAGGGTTCGTGGGGCTACACCTTC.

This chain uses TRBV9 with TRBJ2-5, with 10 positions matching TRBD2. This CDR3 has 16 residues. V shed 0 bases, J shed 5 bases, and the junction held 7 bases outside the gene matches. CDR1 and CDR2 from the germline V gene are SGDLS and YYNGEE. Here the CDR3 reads CASSVVGSGGLETQYF. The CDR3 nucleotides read TGTGCCAGCAGCGTAGTTGGTAGCGGGGGGTTGGAGACCCAGTACTTC.

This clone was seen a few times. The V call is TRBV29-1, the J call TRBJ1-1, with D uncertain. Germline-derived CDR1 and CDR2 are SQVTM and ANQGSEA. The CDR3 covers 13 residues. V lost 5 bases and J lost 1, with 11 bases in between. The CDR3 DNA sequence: TGCAGCGTTTTGCGGCTGGCGAACACTGAAGCTTTCTTT. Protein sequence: CSVLRLANTEAFF.

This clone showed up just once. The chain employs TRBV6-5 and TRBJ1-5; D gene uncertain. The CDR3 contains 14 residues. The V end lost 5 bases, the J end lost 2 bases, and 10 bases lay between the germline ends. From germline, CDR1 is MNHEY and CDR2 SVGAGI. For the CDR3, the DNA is TGTGCCAGCAGTCCCGATCAGGGCAATCAGCCCCAGCATTTT. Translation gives CASSPDQGNQPQHF.

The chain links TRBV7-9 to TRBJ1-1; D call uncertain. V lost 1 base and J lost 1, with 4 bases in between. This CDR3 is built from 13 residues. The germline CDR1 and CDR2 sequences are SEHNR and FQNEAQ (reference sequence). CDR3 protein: CASSLERNTEAFF. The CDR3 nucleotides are TGTGCCAGCAGCTTAGAAAGGAACACTGAAGCTTTCTTT.

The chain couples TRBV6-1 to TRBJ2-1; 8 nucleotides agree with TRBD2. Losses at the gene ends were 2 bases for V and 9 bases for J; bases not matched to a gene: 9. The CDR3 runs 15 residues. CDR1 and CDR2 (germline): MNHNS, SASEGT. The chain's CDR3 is CASSERAGGDAEQFF. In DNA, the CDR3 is TGTGCCAGCAGTGAAAGGGCGGGGGGCGACGCTGAGCAGTTCTTC.